These T cell receptor beta chains were read from a single sample in a study of graft-versus-host responses after intestinal transplantation. Libraries were prepared by immunoSEQ multiplex PCR; TCRdb keeps only in-frame clonotypes and omits some of them. The sample holds about 3,900 clones, over 75% seen once. The specimen was ileum tissue, collected approximately 660 days after intestinal transplant. These receptors were obtained from a human patient who received an intestinal transplant, so some T cells may come from the graft donor. The CDR3 runs from the conserved cysteine through the conserved F or W. The D gene is left open where the match is weak. Only some rows state a clone size, as once, few, many or a class for expanded clones.

-	TRBV5-5	TRBJ2-1	TRBD2	TGTGCCAGCAGCCCACTAGCGGTTAGCTCCTACAATGAGCAGTTCTTC	CASSPLAVSSYNEQFF
once	TRBV4-2	TRBJ1-2	-	TGTGCCAGCAGCTTAGTAAAGACCTATGGCTACACCTTC	CASSLVKTYGYTF
-	TRBV2	TRBJ2-3	-	TGTGCCAGCAGTGGAGATTCAGATACGCAGTATTTT	CASSGDSDTQYF
-	TRBV7-7	TRBJ1-3	-	TGTGCCAGCAGCTTAGGAGGTAGTGGAAACACCATATATTTT	CASSLGGSGNTIYF
-	TRBV18	TRBJ2-7	TRBD1	TGTGCCAGCTCATGGGACAGGGACTCCTACGAGCAGTACTTC	CASSWDRDSYEQYF
-	TRBV21-1	TRBJ1-2	-	TGTGCCCCCAGGTTAGGGGGTGGCTACACCTTC	CAPRLGGGYTF
-	TRBV9	TRBJ1-6	TRBD1	TGTGCCAGCAGCCCTAGACAGGGGAATTCACCCCTCCACTTT	CASSPRQGNSPLHF
-	TRBV5-1	TRBJ1-2	-	TGCGCCAGCAGCTTGGAATTGGGGGGAAGGAATGGCTACACCTTC	CASSLELGGRNGYTF
-	TRBV5-5	TRBJ1-2	TRBD1	TGTGCCCGCAGCTTGGGGACAGGGGGCGCGGGATTTGGCTACACCTTC	CARSLGTGGAGFGYTF
-	TRBV11-2	TRBJ2-5	-	TGTGCCAGCCGGTCTAGGGGGGAAAGGGAGACCCAGTACTTC	CASRSRGERETQYF
-	TRBV9	TRBJ2-2	-	TGTGCCAGCAGCGCATCCTCGCGACTGAACACCGGGGAGCTGTTTTTT	CASSASSRLNTGELFF
-	TRBV5-5	TRBJ2-7	TRBD1	TGTGCCAGCAGCTCCTACGGGACAGGATACTCCTACGAGCAGTACTTC	CASSSYGTGYSYEQYF